Presented here are 27 T cell receptor beta chains from one specimen sequenced in a study of cytomegalovirus exposure and HLA in healthy donors. This PCR relied on a set of 60 Vbeta primers and 13 Jbeta primers. This table comes from immunoSEQ multiplex PCR, and its TCRdb copy is limited to in-frame clones, with some not included. The data hold 100,000 to 150,000 clones, with around 77% observed a single time. Sequencing used PBMCs. The receptors were gathered from a male donor in good health and CMV-seropositive.

The chain couples TRBV6-6 to TRBJ2-1, with TRBD2 matching 8 bases. This CDR3 is built from 16 residues. The trim removed 4 bases at V and 4 bases at J, leaving 9 bases unmatched. Germline values: CDR1 MNHNY, CDR2 SVGAGI (reference sequence). CDR3 sequence (DNA): TGTGCCAGCAGTTGGGCCGGGACTAGAGAGTACAATGAGCAGTTCTTC. Encoded protein: CASSWAGTREYNEQFF.

The chain uses TRBV6-5 and TRBJ2-2; 12 nucleotides match TRBD2. The CDR3 extends over 15 amino acids. The V and J ends lost 4 bases and 7 bases, in that order; junction bases with no gene match: 4. The germline V gene has CDR1 MNHEY and CDR2 SVGAGI. The CDR3 DNA follows: TGTGCCAGCAGTTTGAAACTAGCGGGAGGCGGGGAGCTGTTTTTT. Its protein is CASSLKLAGGGELFF.

The chain combines TRBV19 with TRBJ1-6, with a weak D call TRBD1 (6 bases). The V end was cut by 5 bases, the J end by 10 bases, with 15 bases between. The CDR3 has 14 amino acids. Germline V CDR1 and CDR2: LNHDA, SQIVND (reference sequence). CDR3 sequence reads: CASSPLGGQSPLHF. CDR3 DNA: TGTGCCAGTAGTCCTCTCGGGGGGCAGTCACCCCTCCACTTT.

Of note for this clone: The germline gene is not matched at one end of the junction; a read error may be the cause. This chain joins TRBV7-9 and TRBJ2-4, with D possibly matching TRBD1 (5 bases). The CDR3 is 18 amino acids. Germline V CDR1 and CDR2: SEHNR, FQNEAQ (reference sequence). In nucleotides, the CDR3 is TGTGCCAGCAGCCCCACGGTTCTCGACAGCTTAGCCAAAAACAGTCAGTACTTC. This translates into CASSPTVLDSLAKNSQYF.

In regard to this clone: One end of the junction is discordant with germline, which a read error may explain. The V and J genes are TRBV7-9 and TRBJ2-1, with 10 bases identical to TRBD2. The CDR3 has 16 residues. The germline V gene has CDR1 SEHNR and CDR2 FQNEAQ (reference sequence). CDR3 residues: CSSSLGLERGGFEQFF. In DNA, the CDR3 is TGTTCCAGCAGCTTAGGTCTGGAGCGGGGGGGCTTCGAGCAGTTCTTC.

This chain connects TRBV5-8 to TRBJ2-3; a weak D match, TRBD1 (6 bases). V shed 3 bases and J shed 0 bases, with 11 bases lying between them. Germline V gives CDR1 SGHTS, CDR2 YDEGEE. The CDR3 spans 15 residues. The CDR3 loop reads CASSWGQGSTDTQYF. DNA of the CDR3: TGTGCCAGCAGCTGGGGGCAGGGAAGCACAGATACGCAGTATTTT.

The chain carries TRBV28 and TRBJ1-2; no clear D gene. Trimming removed 10 bases at V and 6 bases at J, with 15 bases between. CDR1 is MDHEN and CDR2 is SYDVKM in the germline V gene. CDR3 length: 12 amino acids. The CDR3, as DNA: TGTGCCACACCCGGGGAATCCGATGGCTACACCTTC. This translates into CATPGESDGYTF.

This clone was seen a single time. CDR3 in amino acids: CATGPGQSAYNEQFF. As DNA, the CDR3 is TGTGCCACCGGACCGGGACAGTCAGCCTACAATGAGCAGTTCTTC. The rearrangement links TRBV10-3 to TRBJ2-1; TRBD1 matches at 7 bases. J gave up 2 bases and V 10 bases, and 11 bases lay outside the gene matches. Germline V gene data show CDR1 as ENHRY and CDR2 as SYGVKD. The CDR3 loop spans 15 amino acids.

This clone was observed once. The chain couples TRBV6-1 to TRBJ1-5; 9 nucleotides agree with TRBD1. The V gene end was trimmed by 2 bases and the J gene end by 5 bases; junction bases not matched to a gene: 7. This CDR3 has 16 amino acids. Germline CDR1 reads MNHNS; CDR2 reads SASEGT. Here the CDR3 DNA reads TGTGCCAGCAGTGAAACCCGGGACAGGGAATATCAGCCCCAGCATTTT. Translation gives CASSETRDREYQPQHF.

The chain carries TRBV19 and TRBJ2-1, with 14 bases fitting TRBD2. After removal of 4 bases from V and 6 bases from J, the junction contained 8 bases not matched to a gene. The CDR3 covers 17 residues. CDR1 and CDR2 from the germline V gene are LNHDA and SQIVND (reference sequence). In DNA, the CDR3 is TGTGCCAGTAGTAAGCTTATGGGACTAGCGGGAGTCAATGAGCAGTTCTTC. Amino acids: CASSKLMGLAGVNEQFF.

This chain links TRBV6-5 with TRBJ2-1; 12 bases agree with TRBD2. The CDR3 has 14 amino acids. J gave up 10 bases and V 7 bases, and 8 bases lay outside the gene matches. CDR1 and CDR2 (germline): MNHEY, SVGAGI. CDR3 nucleotide sequence: TGTGCCAGCATGAGGACTAGCGGGACTGGGGAGCAGTTCTTC. As protein: CASMRTSGTGEQFF.

The chain couples TRBV5-4 to TRBJ2-7, with D unresolved. This CDR3 spans 11 amino acids. Germline-derived CDR1 and CDR2 are SGHNT and YYREEE (reference sequence). The germline V and J ends were trimmed by 4 bases and 6 bases, with 8 bases remaining between them. The CDR3 reads CASSPLPEQYF. CDR3 sequence (DNA): TGTGCCAGCAGCCCCCTCCCCGAGCAGTACTTC.

V gene TRBV19 combines with J gene TRBJ2-3; 12 nucleotides align to TRBD2. CDR1 LNHDA and CDR2 SQIVND come from the germline V gene (reference sequence). This CDR3 has 15 residues. V shed 9 bases, J shed 4 bases, and the junction held 8 bases outside the gene matches. CDR3 region: CASLTTSGSSDTQYF. In DNA form, the CDR3 reads TGTGCCAGCCTAACGACTAGCGGGAGTTCAGATACGCAGTATTTT.

In its sample, this clone was seen a few times. The chain joins TRBV19 to TRBJ2-6, with D hard to call. The V end was cut by 8 bases, the J end by 2 bases, with 4 bases between. This CDR3 region has 12 residues. CDR1 and CDR2 (germline): LNHDA, SQIVND (reference sequence). CDR3 DNA sequence: TGTGCCAGTTCCGCTGGGGCCAACGTCCTGACTTTC. The encoded protein is CASSAGANVLTF.

CDR3 amino acids: CASSPGLAGHNEQFF. The CDR3 coding sequence is TGTGCCAGCAGCCCGGGACTAGCGGGCCATAATGAGCAGTTCTTC. The chain joins TRBV5-6 to TRBJ2-1, with 12 positions matching TRBD2. V dropped 4 bases and J dropped 7; count of bases not matched to a gene: 6. Per germline, CDR1 SGHDT and CDR2 YYEEEE. This CDR3 region has 15 residues.

The chain employs TRBV27 and TRBJ2-7, with 8 bases that match TRBD1. Germline V gene lookup returns CDR1 MNHEY and CDR2 SMNVEV (reference sequence). V dropped 7 bases and J dropped 3; count of bases not matched to a gene: 14. The CDR3 totals 16 residues. Written as DNA, the CDR3 is TGTGCCAGCACCTCTTCGACAGGGGAGTCAATCTACGAGCAGTACTTC. Residues: CASTSSTGESIYEQYF.

The chain recombines TRBV5-1 with TRBJ2-3, with a weak D call TRBD2 (6 bases). Germline CDR1 SGHRS, CDR2 YFSETQ. Trimming shortened V by 0 bases and J by 6 bases, and 14 bases separated the two germline ends. The CDR3 covers 15 residues. DNA for the CDR3: TGCGCCAGCAGCTTGGTGGGCCAGGGAGGCGATACGCAGTATTTT. Amino acids: CASSLVGQGGDTQYF.

This chain connects TRBV29-1 to TRBJ2-1, with 9 bases that match TRBD2. CDR3 length: 15 residues. Germline lookup yields CDR1 SQVTM and CDR2 ANQGSEA. V shed 5 bases, J shed 6 bases, and the junction held 11 bases outside the gene matches. Written as DNA, the CDR3 is TGCAGCGTTAACCTAAGCGGGGGGCGCCTCAATGAGCAGTTCTTC. It codes for CSVNLSGGRLNEQFF.

This chain joins TRBV4-2 and TRBJ2-7; 12 bases are shared with TRBD2. Germline V gene sequence: CDR1 LGHNA, CDR2 YNFKEQ. The CDR3 is 18 residues long. V shed 0 bases, J shed 4 bases, and the junction held 10 bases outside the gene matches. The CDR3 DNA is TGTGCCAGCAGCCAAGATACGGGAGGACTAGCGGGATATTACGAGCAGTACTTC. It yields the protein CASSQDTGGLAGYYEQYF.

Points on this clone: Other DNA sequences in this specimen translate into the identical CDR3. The chain joins TRBV18 to TRBJ1-2, with a weak D call TRBD1 (6 bases). Germline CDR1 KGHSH, CDR2 LQKENI. The CDR3 covers 13 residues. Deletions cut 3 bases from V and 2 bases from J, with 7 bases between. CDR3 nucleotides: TGTGCCAGCTCACCCGGACAGAACTATGGCTACACCTTC. It codes for CASSPGQNYGYTF.

The CDR3 nucleotides read TGTGCCAGCAGCTTATTCGGCCTAGAAACAGATACGCAGTATTTT. Encoded protein: CASSLFGLETDTQYF. This chain connects TRBV7-3 to TRBJ2-3; D gene uncertain. The CDR3 is made up of 15 amino acids. Deletions cut 2 bases from V and 3 bases from J, with 12 bases between. Germline V gene data show CDR1 as SGHTA and CDR2 as FQGTGA.

V gene TRBV28 combines with J gene TRBJ2-3; 9 nucleotides line up with TRBD1. The ends lost 7 bases at V and 5 bases at J; junction bases unmatched: 10. Looked up from germline, CDR1 is MDHEN and CDR2 is SYDVKM. This CDR3 contains 15 residues. CDR3 DNA: TGTGCCAGCATACCAGCACAGGGGGCAGGAGATACGCAGTATTTT. Protein: CASIPAQGAGDTQYF.

The V gene is TRBV6-1, the J gene TRBJ1-6; 9 positions agree with TRBD1. CDR1 and CDR2 from the germline V gene are MNHNS and SASEGT. CDR3 length equals 13 residues. After removal of 6 bases from V and 7 bases from J, the junction contained 1 base not matched to a gene. CDR3 protein: CASSGTGNSPLHF. The CDR3 DNA reads as TGTGCCAGCAGCGGGACAGGGAATTCACCCCTCCACTTT.

This chain connects TRBV6-1 to TRBJ2-3; 7 bases match TRBD2. Germline V gene lookup returns CDR1 MNHNS and CDR2 SASEGT. The CDR3 sequence is 14 residues long. Trimming at V came to 7 bases and at J to 3 bases, leaving 7 bases not matched to a gene. DNA for the CDR3: TGTGCCAGCAAAACGGGGGGACGGACAGATACGCAGTATTTT. It translates to CASKTGGRTDTQYF.

The J gene is TRBJ2-5, the V gene TRBV6-1; D perhaps matches TRBD1 (6 bases). The J call may not be correct, given that the DNA end is closer to TRBJ2-7. The CDR3 spans 16 residues. Germline-derived CDR1 and CDR2 are MNHNS and SASEGT. The DNA for the CDR3 is TGTGCCAGCAGTGAAATTAGTAGGACAGCCTCCTACGAGCAGTACTTC. It specifies CASSEISRTASYEQYF.

The V gene is TRBV6-1, the J gene TRBJ1-5, with a tentative D call TRBD1 (6 bases). Germline V CDR1 and CDR2: MNHNS, SASEGT. The CDR3 is 15 amino acids. V lost 4 bases and J 6 bases, leaving 16 bases between the germline ends. The CDR3 bases are TGTGCCAGCAGTGCGGCCAGGGGCGGGAGTCAGCCCCAGCATTTT. Translating gives CASSAARGGSQPQHF.

This chain connects TRBV5-1 to TRBJ2-3; D might be TRBD2 (6 bases). CDR1 is SGHRS, CDR2 YFSETQ, per germline. With 4 bases removed from V and 2 bases from J, the gap between germline ends came to 14 bases. The CDR3 is 15 amino acids. Written as DNA, the CDR3 is TGCGCCAGCAGCCCCGTCGGGAGCGACACAGATACGCAGTATTTT. Protein: CASSPVGSDTDTQYF.